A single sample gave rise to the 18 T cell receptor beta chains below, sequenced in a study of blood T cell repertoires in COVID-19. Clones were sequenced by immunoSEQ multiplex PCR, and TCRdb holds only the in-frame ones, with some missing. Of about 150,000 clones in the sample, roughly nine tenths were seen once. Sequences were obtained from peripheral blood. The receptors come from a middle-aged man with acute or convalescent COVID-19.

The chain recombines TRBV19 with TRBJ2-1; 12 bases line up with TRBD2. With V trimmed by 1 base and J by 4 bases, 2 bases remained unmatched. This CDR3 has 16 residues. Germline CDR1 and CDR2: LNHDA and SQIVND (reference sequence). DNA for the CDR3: TGTGCCAGTAGTATAGGCGGACTAGCGGGATACAATGAGCAGTTCTTC. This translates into CASSIGGLAGYNEQFF.

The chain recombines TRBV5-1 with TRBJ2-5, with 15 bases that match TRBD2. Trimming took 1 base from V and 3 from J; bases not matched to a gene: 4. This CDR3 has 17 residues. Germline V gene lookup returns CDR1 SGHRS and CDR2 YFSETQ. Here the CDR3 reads CASSLLGLAGGKETQYF. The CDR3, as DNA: TGCGCCAGCAGCTTGCTGGGACTAGCGGGAGGTAAAGAGACCCAGTACTTC.

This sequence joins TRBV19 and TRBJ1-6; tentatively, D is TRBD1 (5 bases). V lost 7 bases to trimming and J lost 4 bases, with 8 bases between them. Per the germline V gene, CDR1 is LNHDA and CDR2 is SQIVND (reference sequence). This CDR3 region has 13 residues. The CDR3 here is CASNRQYNSPLHF. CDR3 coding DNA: TGTGCCAGTAACCGACAGTATAATTCACCCCTCCACTTT.

CDR3 region: CASSSLAGGTTGELFF. The DNA for the CDR3 is TGTGCCAGCAGCTCACTAGCGGGGGGGACCACCGGGGAGCTGTTTTTT. The chain combines TRBV27 with TRBJ2-2; 13 nucleotides align to TRBD2. Germline V gene data show CDR1 as MNHEY and CDR2 as SMNVEV (reference sequence). The CDR3 spans 16 residues. Trimming took 6 bases from V and 4 from J; bases not matched to a gene: 5.

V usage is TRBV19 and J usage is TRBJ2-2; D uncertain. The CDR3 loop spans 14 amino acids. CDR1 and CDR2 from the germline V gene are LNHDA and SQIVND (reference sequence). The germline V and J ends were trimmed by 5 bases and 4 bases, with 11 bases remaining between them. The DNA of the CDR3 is TGTGCCAGTAGTGCTGGGCGTGGCACCGGGGAGCTGTTTTTT. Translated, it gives CASSAGRGTGELFF.

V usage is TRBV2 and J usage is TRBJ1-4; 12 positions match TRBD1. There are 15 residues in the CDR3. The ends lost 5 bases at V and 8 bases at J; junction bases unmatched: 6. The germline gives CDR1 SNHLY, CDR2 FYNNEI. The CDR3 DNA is TGTGCCAGCAGTTCCCCCGGGACAGGGGGCGAAAAACTGTTTTTT. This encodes CASSSPGTGGEKLFF.

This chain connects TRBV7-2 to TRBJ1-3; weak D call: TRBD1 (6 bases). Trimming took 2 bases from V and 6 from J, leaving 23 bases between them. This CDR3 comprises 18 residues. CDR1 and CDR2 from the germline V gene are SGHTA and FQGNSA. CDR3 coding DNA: TGTGCCAGCAGCTTAAGTTTCCTGCCGGGAGGGGGACAAAACACCATATATTTT. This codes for CASSLSFLPGGGQNTIYF.

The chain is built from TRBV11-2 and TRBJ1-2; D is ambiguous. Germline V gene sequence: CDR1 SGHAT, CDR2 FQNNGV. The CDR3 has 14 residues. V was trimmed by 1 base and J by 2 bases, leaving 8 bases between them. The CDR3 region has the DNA TGTGCCAGCAGCTTAGGTGCAGGCAACTATGGCTACACCTTC. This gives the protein CASSLGAGNYGYTF.

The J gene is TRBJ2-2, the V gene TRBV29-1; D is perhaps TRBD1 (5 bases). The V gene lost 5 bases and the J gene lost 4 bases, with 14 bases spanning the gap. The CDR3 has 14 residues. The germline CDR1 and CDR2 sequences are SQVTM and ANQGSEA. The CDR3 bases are TGCAGCGTTCAATTCGCGACAGCCACCGGGGAGCTGTTTTTT. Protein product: CSVQFATATGELFF.

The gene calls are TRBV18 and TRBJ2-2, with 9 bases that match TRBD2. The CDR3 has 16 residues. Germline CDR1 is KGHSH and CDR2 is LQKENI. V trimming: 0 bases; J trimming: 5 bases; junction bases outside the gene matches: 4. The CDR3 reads CASSPPSAGGTGELFF. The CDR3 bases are TGTGCCAGCTCACCACCCTCCGCGGGGGGGACCGGGGAGCTGTTTTTT.

This CDR3 reads CASSAQTSGSGEQYF. Written as DNA, the CDR3 is TGCGCCAGCAGCGCCCAGACTAGCGGGAGTGGCGAGCAGTACTTC. V usage is TRBV5-1 and J usage is TRBJ2-7; 12 bases fit TRBD2. Germline trimming cut 4 bases from V and 6 bases from J; bases unmatched to any gene: 8. Per germline, CDR1 SGHRS and CDR2 YFSETQ. The CDR3 extends over 15 amino acids.

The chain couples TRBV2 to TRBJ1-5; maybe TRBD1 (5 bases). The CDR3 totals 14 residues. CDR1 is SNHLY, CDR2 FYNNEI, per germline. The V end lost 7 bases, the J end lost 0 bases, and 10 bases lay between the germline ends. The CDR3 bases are TGTGCCAGCACCCCGGACACTAGCAATCAGCCCCAGCATTTT. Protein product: CASTPDTSNQPQHF.

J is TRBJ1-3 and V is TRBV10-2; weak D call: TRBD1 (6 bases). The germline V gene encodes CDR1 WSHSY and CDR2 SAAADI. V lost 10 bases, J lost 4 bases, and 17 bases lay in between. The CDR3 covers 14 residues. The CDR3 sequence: CATSTGRFGNTIYF. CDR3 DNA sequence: TGCGCCACTTCGACAGGCCGATTCGGAAACACCATATATTTT.

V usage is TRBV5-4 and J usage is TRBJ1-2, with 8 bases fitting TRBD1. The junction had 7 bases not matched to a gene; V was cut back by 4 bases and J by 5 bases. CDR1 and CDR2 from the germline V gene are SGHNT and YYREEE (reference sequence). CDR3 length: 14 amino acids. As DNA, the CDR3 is TGTGCCAGCAGCCTTTCAGGGGGCGGATATGGCTACACCTTC. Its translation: CASSLSGGGYGYTF. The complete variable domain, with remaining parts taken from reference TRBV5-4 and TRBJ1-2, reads ETGVTQSPTHLIKTRGQQVTLRCSSQSGHNTVSWYQQALGQGPQFIFQYYREEENGRGNFPPRFSGLQFPNYSSELNVNALELDDSALYLCASSLSGGGYGYTFGSGTRLTVV.

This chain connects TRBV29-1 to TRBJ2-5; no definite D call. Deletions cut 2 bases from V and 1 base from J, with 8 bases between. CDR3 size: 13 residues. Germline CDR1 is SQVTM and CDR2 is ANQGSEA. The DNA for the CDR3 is TGCAGCGTTGAAAGAGCACCCCAAGAGACCCAGTACTTC. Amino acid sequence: CSVERAPQETQYF.

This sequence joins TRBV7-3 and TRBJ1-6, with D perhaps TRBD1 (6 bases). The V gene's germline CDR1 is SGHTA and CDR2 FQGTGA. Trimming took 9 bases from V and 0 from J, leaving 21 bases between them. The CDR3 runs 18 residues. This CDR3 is CASRMLIGDTSYNSPLHF. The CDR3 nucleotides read TGTGCCAGTCGAATGCTGATAGGGGACACCTCCTATAATTCACCCCTCCACTTT.

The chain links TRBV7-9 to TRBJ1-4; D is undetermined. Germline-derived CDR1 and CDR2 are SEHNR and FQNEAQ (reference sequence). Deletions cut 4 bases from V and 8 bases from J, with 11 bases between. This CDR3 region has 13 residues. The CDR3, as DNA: TGTGCCAGCAGCTCCTCAGAGAGGGAAAAACTGTTTTTT. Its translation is CASSSSEREKLFF.

The CDR3 is CASTSGVSGANVLTF. CDR3 nucleotides: TGTGCCAGCACGTCAGGGGTGTCTGGGGCCAACGTCCTGACTTTC. The chain is built from TRBV6-5 and TRBJ2-6; weak D call: TRBD1 (6 bases). Germline V gene sequence: CDR1 MNHEY, CDR2 SVGAGI. V was shortened by 7 bases and J by 1 base, with 11 bases between the two germline ends. The CDR3 has 15 amino acids.